These 17 T cell receptor beta chains originate from one sample sequenced in a study of OX40 agonist ivuxolimab in advanced cancers. Clones were sequenced by immunoSEQ multiplex PCR, and TCRdb holds only the in-frame ones, with some missing. This table has some 64,000 clones, about 93% appearing once. The sequences come from CD4+ or CD8+ T cells sorted from blood, collected in a trial of the OX40 agonist ivuxolimab. Source of these receptors: an adult with an advanced solid tumor such as melanoma, head and neck, liver or kidney cancer.

The sample holds a few counts of this clone. CDR3 DNA sequence: TGTGCCAGCAGCTCGGGACTAGAAATCCAGCAGTACTTC. It is translated as CASSSGLEIQQYF. V usage is TRBV9 and J usage is TRBJ2-7, with TRBD2 identical over 8 bases. The CDR3 contains 13 residues. Germline V lookup: CDR1 SGDLS, CDR2 YYNGEE. Trimming removed 4 bases from V and 8 bases from J; junction bases left unmatched: 8.

The chain carries TRBV7-2 and TRBJ1-2, with 9 positions matching TRBD1. Germline lookup yields CDR1 SGHTA and CDR2 FQGNSA. This CDR3 has 16 amino acids. The junction had 11 bases not matched to a gene; V was cut back by 3 bases and J by 6 bases. CDR3 nucleotide sequence: TGTGCCAGCAGCTTTCTCCCGGGACAGGGTTCGGATGGCTACACCTTC. Translated, it gives CASSFLPGQGSDGYTF.

The chain is built from TRBV4-3 and TRBJ2-1, with 13 bases aligning to TRBD2. The CDR3 spans 17 residues. V lost 0 bases and J lost 9; bases outside the gene matches: 8. CDR1 and CDR2 from the germline V gene are LGHNA and YSLEER. CDR3 nucleotide sequence: TGCGCCAGCAGCCAAGATTCAGGACTAGCGGGAGCTAGTGAGCAGTTCTTC. This codes for CASSQDSGLAGASEQFF.

The CDR3 reads CASSHEGGATTTTNEKLFF. The CDR3 nucleotides are TGCGCCAGCAGCCACGAGGGGGGCGCAACGACCACAACTAATGAAAAACTGTTTTTT. This sequence joins TRBV4-3 and TRBJ1-4; D perhaps matches TRBD1 (6 bases). There are 19 residues in the CDR3. V was clipped by 3 bases and J by 0 bases, with 20 bases between them. Per germline, CDR1 LGHNA and CDR2 YSLEER.

Concerning this clone itself: Other DNA sequences within the sample encode an identical CDR3. The V and J genes are TRBV11-2 and TRBJ2-5, with D possibly TRBD2 on 5 matching bases. Germline CDR1 reads SGHAT; CDR2 reads FQNNGV. The V end was cut by 3 bases, the J end by 2 bases, with 7 bases between. The CDR3 consists of 13 residues. CDR3 amino acids: CASSFSGQETQYF. Written as DNA, the CDR3 is TGTGCCAGCAGCTTCTCGGGACAAGAGACCCAGTACTTC.

The chain couples TRBV28 to TRBJ2-5, with 15 bases aligning to TRBD2. The germline V gene has CDR1 MDHEN and CDR2 SYDVKM. Trimming at V came to 5 bases and at J to 5 bases, leaving 9 bases not matched to a gene. The CDR3 totals 17 residues. The chain's CDR3 is CASSTRTSGRAGETQYF. The CDR3 DNA reads as TGTGCCAGCAGTACCCGGACTAGCGGGAGGGCCGGGGAGACCCAGTACTTC.

The chain is built from TRBV9 and TRBJ2-7; TRBD2 might be the D (6 bases). Germline-derived CDR1 and CDR2 are SGDLS and YYNGEE. This CDR3 has 14 residues. Deletions cut 2 bases from V and 0 bases from J, with 9 bases between. For the CDR3, the DNA is TGTGCCAGCAGCGTTGGGACTGACTCCTACGAGCAGTACTTC. It is translated as CASSVGTDSYEQYF.

This clone was found a few times. The chain couples TRBV6-9 to TRBJ2-3, with D hard to call. V lost 6 bases and J 2 bases, leaving 15 bases between the germline ends. The CDR3 extends over 15 amino acids. CDR1 MNHGY and CDR2 SVAAGI come from the germline V gene. CDR3 bases: TGTGCCAGCAGCCCCCCCCGCCCCCTCACAGATACGCAGTATTTT. Residues: CASSPPRPLTDTQYF.

The genes are TRBV5-4 and TRBJ2-1; 14 bases agree with TRBD2. Per the germline V gene, CDR1 is SGHNT and CDR2 is YYREEE (reference sequence). V dropped 2 bases and J dropped 7; count of bases not matched to a gene: 2. This CDR3 is 15 amino acids long. The CDR3 sequence is CASSFGTSGSNEQFF. The CDR3 DNA sequence: TGTGCCAGCAGCTTCGGGACTAGCGGGAGTAATGAGCAGTTCTTC.

V is TRBV28 and J is TRBJ2-7; D is ambiguous. V shed 6 bases and J shed 2 bases, with 8 bases lying between them. Germline values: CDR1 MDHEN, CDR2 SYDVKM. CDR3 size: 12 residues. The CDR3 spells CASSLPAYEQYF. DNA of the CDR3: TGTGCCAGCAGCCTTCCGGCCTACGAGCAGTACTTC.

The gene calls are TRBV6-1 and TRBJ1-5; 7 nucleotides align to TRBD1. V lost 3 bases, J lost 1 base, and 12 bases stayed unmatched. CDR1 is MNHNS, CDR2 SASEGT, per germline. The CDR3 has 18 amino acids. The CDR3 spells CASSETGTVDWSNQPQHF. The DNA for the CDR3 is TGTGCCAGCAGTGAGACCGGGACAGTCGATTGGAGCAATCAGCCCCAGCATTTT.

The V and J genes are TRBV4-2 and TRBJ2-3, with D perhaps assigned TRBD1 or TRBD2 (5 bases each). This CDR3 is built from 16 residues. Trimming shortened V by 1 base and J by 7 bases, and 18 bases separated the two germline ends. Germline CDR1 reads LGHNA; CDR2 reads YNFKEQ. Here the CDR3 DNA reads TGTGCCAGCAGCCAAGCCCCCCGGGACGGACGATATACGCAGTATTTT. It specifies CASSQAPRDGRYTQYF.

This chain links TRBV5-4 with TRBJ2-7; D perhaps matches TRBD2 (5 bases). V dropped 5 bases and J dropped 6 bases, with 15 bases sitting between them. The CDR3 totals 13 residues. Germline V CDR1 and CDR2: SGHNT, YYREEE (reference sequence). CDR3 DNA sequence: TGTGCCAGCAGACCGGGGTCCAGCGGCGAGCAGTACTTC. It encodes CASRPGSSGEQYF.

The chain carries TRBV11-2 and TRBJ2-1, with 11 bases that match TRBD2. Trimming took 6 bases from V and 9 from J; bases not matched to a gene: 19. Germline V gives CDR1 SGHAT, CDR2 FQNNGV. The CDR3 has 18 amino acids. The CDR3 DNA sequence: TGTGCCAGCAGAAGTCCGGGAGAACTAGCGGGAGCTTTCACTGAGCAGTTCTTC. Its protein is CASRSPGELAGAFTEQFF.

The chain carries TRBV11-2 and TRBJ2-5, with D unresolved. V lost 2 bases and J lost 9, with 13 bases in between. Germline V lookup: CDR1 SGHAT, CDR2 FQNNGV. The CDR3 is 13 amino acids. CDR3 nucleotides: TGTGCCAGCAGCTTATCAGCAGGTGGCCCCCAGTACTTC. Translation: CASSLSAGGPQYF.

CDR3 amino acids: CASRTGTPTLASDYGYTF. For the CDR3, the DNA is TGTGCCAGCAGAACCGGGACGCCGACCCTTGCATCGGATTATGGCTACACCTTC. This chain uses TRBV28 with TRBJ1-2, with a possible D match to TRBD1 (5 bases). Germline V gene sequence: CDR1 MDHEN, CDR2 SYDVKM. The length of the CDR3 is 18 residues. V shed 6 bases and J shed 5 bases, with 28 bases lying between them.

The table lists this clone with a count of one. The conserved closing phenylalanine or tryptophan is absent in this CDR3, likely reflecting a read error. The limits of the CDR3 on the DNA are not certain, so only TCRdb's listed CDR3 is given. V and J are TRBV11-3 and TRBJ2-4; TRBD1, as called in the table, went unchecked against the DNA. With termini counted, the CDR3 has 11 amino acids. Germline V gene data show CDR1 as SGHNT and CDR2 as YENEEA. CDR3 loop: CASSLPGVGST.